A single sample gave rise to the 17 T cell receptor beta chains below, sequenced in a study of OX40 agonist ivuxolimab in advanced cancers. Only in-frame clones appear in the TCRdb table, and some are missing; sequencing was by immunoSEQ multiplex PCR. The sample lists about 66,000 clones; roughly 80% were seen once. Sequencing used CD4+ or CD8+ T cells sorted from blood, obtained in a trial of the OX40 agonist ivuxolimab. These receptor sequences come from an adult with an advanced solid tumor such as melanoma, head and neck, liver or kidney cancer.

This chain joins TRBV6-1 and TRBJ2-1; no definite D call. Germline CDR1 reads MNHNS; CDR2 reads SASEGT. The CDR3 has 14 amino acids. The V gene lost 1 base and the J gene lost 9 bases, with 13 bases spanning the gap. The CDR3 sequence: CASSEGSGTIEQFF. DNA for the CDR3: TGTGCCAGCAGTGAAGGCTCAGGTACCATTGAGCAGTTCTTC.

In DNA form, the CDR3 reads TGTGCCATCAAACCGGGTCTCCAAGAGACCCAGTACTTC. This translates into CAIKPGLQETQYF. This chain uses TRBV10-3 with TRBJ2-5; no firm D call. The germline V gene has CDR1 ENHRY and CDR2 SYGVKD. This CDR3 has 13 amino acids. Trimming stripped 7 bases from V and 1 base from J, with 10 bases between.

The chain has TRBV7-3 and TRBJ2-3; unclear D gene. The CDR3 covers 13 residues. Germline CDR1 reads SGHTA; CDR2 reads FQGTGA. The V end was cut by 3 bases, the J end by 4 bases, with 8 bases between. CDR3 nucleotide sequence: TGTGCCAGCAGCTTGGTGGGGTCAGATACGCAGTATTTT. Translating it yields CASSLVGSDTQYF.

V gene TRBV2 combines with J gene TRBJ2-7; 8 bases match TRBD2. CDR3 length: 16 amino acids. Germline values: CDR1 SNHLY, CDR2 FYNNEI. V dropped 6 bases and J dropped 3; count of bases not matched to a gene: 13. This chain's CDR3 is CASSLGVWLAGYEQYF. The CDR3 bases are TGTGCCAGCAGCCTGGGGGTGTGGCTAGCGGGCTACGAGCAGTACTTC.

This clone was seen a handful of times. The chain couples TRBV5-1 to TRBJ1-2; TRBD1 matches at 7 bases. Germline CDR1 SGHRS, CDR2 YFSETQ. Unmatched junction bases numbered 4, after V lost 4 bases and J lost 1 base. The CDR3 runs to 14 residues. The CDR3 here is CASSHGQVNYGYTF. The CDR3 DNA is TGCGCCAGCAGCCACGGACAGGTTAACTATGGCTACACCTTC. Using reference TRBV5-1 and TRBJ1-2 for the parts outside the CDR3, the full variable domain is KAGVTQTPRYLIKTRGQQVTLSCSPISGHRSVSWYQQTPGQGLQFLFEYFSETQRNKGNFPGRFSGRQFSNSRSEMNVSTLELGDSALYLCASSHGQVNYGYTFGSGTRLTVV.

CDR3 amino acids: CARARTRDNEQFF. CDR3 nucleotide sequence: TGTGCCAGAGCTCGGACTCGCGACAATGAGCAGTTCTTC. The chain links TRBV7-2 to TRBJ2-1; D is perhaps TRBD2 (5 bases). Germline V gene sequence: CDR1 SGHTA, CDR2 FQGNSA. CDR3 length: 13 residues. V was shortened by 9 bases and J by 5 bases, with 14 bases between the two germline ends. Full variable domain (outside the CDR3, taken from reference TRBV7-2 and TRBJ2-1): GAGVSQSPSNKVTEKGKDVELRCDPISGHTALYWYRQSLGQGLEFLIYFQGNSAPDKSGLPSDRFSAERTGGSVSTLTIQRTQQEDSAVYLCARARTRDNEQFFGPGTRLTVL.

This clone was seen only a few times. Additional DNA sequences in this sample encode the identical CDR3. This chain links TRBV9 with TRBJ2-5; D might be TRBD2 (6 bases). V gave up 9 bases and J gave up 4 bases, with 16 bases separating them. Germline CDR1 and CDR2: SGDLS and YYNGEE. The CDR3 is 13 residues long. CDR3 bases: TGTGCCACCTCTTCTAGCGTTGGAGAGACCCAGTACTTC. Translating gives CATSSSVGETQYF. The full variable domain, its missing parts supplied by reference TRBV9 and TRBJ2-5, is DSGVTQTPKHLITATGQRVTLRCSPRSGDLSVYWYQQSLDQGLQFLIQYYNGEERAKGNILERFSAQQFPDLHSELNLSSLELGDSALYFCATSSSVGETQYFGPGTRLLVL.

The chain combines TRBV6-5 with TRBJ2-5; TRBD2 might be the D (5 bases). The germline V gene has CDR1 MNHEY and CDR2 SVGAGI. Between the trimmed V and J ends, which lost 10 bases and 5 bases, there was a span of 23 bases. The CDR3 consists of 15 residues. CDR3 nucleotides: TGTGCCACGATCCCAACGGGCTCGCCGGGGGAGACCCAGTACTTC. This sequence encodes CATIPTGSPGETQYF.

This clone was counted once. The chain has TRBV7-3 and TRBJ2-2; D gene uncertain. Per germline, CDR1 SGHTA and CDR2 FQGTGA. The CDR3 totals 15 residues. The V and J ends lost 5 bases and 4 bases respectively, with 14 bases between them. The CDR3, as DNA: TGTGCCAGCAGCCCTCTGCAGGCAGGCACCGGGGAGCTGTTTTTT. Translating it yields CASSPLQAGTGELFF.

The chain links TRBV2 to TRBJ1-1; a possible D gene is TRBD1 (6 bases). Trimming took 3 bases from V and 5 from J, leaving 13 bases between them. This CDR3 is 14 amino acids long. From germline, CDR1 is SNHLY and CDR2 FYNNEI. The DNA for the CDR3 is TGTGCCAGCAGTGATCCACGGGGGCTGACTGAAGCTTTCTTT. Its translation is CASSDPRGLTEAFF.

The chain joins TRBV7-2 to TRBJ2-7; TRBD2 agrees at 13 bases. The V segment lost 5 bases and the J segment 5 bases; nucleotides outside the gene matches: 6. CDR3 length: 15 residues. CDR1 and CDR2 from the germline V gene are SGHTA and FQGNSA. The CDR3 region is CASSPGTSGNDEQYF. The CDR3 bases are TGTGCCAGCAGCCCAGGGACTAGCGGGAACGACGAGCAGTACTTC.

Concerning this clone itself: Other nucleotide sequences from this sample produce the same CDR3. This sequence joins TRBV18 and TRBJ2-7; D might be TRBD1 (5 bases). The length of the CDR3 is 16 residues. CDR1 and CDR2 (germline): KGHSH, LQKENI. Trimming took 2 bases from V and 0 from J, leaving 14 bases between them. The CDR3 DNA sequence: TGTGCCAGCTCACCATCATTGGCAGGGAACTCCTACGAGCAGTACTTC. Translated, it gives CASSPSLAGNSYEQYF.

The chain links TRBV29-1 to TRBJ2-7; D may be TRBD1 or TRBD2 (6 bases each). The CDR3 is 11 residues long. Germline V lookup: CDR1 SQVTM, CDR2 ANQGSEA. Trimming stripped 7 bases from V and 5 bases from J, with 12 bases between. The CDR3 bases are TGCAGCGGAGGGGGGTTCGACGAGCAGTACTTC. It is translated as CSGGGFDEQYF.

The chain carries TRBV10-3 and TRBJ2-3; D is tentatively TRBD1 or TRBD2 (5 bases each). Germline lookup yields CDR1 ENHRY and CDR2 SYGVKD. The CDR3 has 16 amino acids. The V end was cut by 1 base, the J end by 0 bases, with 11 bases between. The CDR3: CAISEYGGGSTDTQYF. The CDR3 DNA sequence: TGTGCCATCAGTGAGTATGGTGGGGGAAGCACAGATACGCAGTATTTT.

CDR3 nucleotide sequence: TGTGCCAGCACCAACCCTAGGGGGACTGAAGCTTTCTTT. This codes for CASTNPRGTEAFF. This sequence joins TRBV28 and TRBJ1-1, with D maybe TRBD1 (6 bases). CDR1 MDHEN and CDR2 SYDVKM come from the germline V gene. The CDR3 length is 13 residues. V lost 7 bases and J lost 5, with 14 bases in between.

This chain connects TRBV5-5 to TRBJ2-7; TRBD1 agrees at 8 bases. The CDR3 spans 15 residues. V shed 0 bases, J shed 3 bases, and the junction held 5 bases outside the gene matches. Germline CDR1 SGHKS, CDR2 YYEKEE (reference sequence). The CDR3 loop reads CASSLGLDRVYEQYF. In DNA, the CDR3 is TGTGCCAGCAGCTTGGGGCTGGACAGGGTCTACGAGCAGTACTTC.

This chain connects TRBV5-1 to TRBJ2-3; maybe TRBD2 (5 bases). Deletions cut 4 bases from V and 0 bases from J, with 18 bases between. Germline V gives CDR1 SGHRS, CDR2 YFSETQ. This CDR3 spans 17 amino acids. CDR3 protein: CASSRGVAKPSTDTQYF. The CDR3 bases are TGCGCCAGCAGCCGGGGAGTAGCGAAACCTAGCACAGATACGCAGTATTTT.